This T cell receptor (beta chain) was sequenced for a study of T cell responses to AZD1222 COVID-19 vaccine. General study results and limits: Baseline seropositivity characterized only a handful of AZD1222 recipients. The peak T cell response came first, and repertoires were sampled only after it.

Concerning this clone: Its antigen is not identified.

Method: immunoSEQ multiplex PCR; TCRdb's copy keeps in-frame clones and lacks some. This sample has 99,000 or so clones, with around 80% found just once. The V gene's germline CDR1 is MGHRA and CDR2 YSYEKL. Trimming stripped 0 bases from V and 1 base from J, with 12 bases between. The CDR3 runs to 16 residues. The receptor was derived from an adult in good health. The chain is built from TRBV4-1 and TRBJ1-1; perhaps TRBD1 as D (6 bases). This specimen was peripheral blood, taken on day 0 of AZD1222 vaccination. The CDR3 reads CASSQDLNRANTEAFF. CDR3 bases: TGCGCCAGCAGCCAAGATCTTAACAGGGCGAACACTGAAGCTTTCTTT.